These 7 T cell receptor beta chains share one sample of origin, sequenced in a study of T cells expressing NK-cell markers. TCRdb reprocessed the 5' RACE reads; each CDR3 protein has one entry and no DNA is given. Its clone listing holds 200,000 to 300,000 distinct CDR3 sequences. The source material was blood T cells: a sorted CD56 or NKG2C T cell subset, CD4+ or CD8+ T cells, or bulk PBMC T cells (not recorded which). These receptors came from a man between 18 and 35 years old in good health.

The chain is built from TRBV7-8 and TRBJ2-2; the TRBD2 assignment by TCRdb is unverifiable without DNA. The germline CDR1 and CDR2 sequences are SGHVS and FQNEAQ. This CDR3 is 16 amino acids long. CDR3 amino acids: CASSLGRGRSPGELFF.

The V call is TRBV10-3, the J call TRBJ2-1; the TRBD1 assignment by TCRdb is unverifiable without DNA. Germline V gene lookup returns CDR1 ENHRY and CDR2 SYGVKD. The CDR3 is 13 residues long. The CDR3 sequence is CAISGKGSDEQFF.

This CDR3 is CASSESGGKNEQFF. J is TRBJ2-1 and V is TRBV10-2; TCRdb proposes TRBD1, but this gene call is untestable without DNA. The CDR3 covers 14 residues. Germline values: CDR1 WSHSY, CDR2 SAAADI.

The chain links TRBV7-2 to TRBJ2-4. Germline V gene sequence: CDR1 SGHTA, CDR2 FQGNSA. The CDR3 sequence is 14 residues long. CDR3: CASSLGQGAGIQYF.

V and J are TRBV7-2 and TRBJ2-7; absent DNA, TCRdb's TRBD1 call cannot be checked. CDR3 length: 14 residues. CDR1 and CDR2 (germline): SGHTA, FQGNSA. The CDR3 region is CASSLTRDGDEQYF.

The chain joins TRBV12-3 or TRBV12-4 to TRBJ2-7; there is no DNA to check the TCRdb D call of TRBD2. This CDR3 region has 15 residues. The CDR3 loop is CASRHSSGRAYEQYF.

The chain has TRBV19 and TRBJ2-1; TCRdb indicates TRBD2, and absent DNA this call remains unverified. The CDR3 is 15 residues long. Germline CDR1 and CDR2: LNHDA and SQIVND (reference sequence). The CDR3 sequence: CASSPRLAVYNEQFF.